Listed below are T cell receptor beta chains from one sample, sequenced in a study of blood T cell repertoires in COVID-19. Some clones are missing from TCRdb's copy, which holds only in-frame ones; the method was immunoSEQ multiplex PCR. The table includes 210,000 or so clones, 81% detected once. Material for sequencing was PBMCs or T cells enriched from blood (not recorded which). The source is a woman aged 50 to 65 with acute COVID-19. Each CDR3 is given with its conserved first and last residue. Each record gives: CDR3 DNA, CDR3 protein, D gene, J gene, clone size, V gene. The D gene is left open where the match is weak. Some rows mark clone size as missing; the rest say once, few, many or name a class of expanded clone.

TGTGCCAGCAGCCGGGGGGCCAGGCTAGCCTACGAGCAGTACTTC	CASSRGARLAYEQYF	NA	TRBJ2-7	NA	TRBV5-4
TGCGCCAGATTCCCGGGACAGAATTTGGACACTGAAGCTTTCTTT	CARFPGQNLDTEAFF	TRBD1	TRBJ1-1	few	TRBV10-1
TGTGCCAGCAGCCTCGGGACAGGGAATCGTCCACCCCTCCACTTT	CASSLGTGNRPPLHF	TRBD1	TRBJ1-6	NA	TRBV3-1/TRBV3-2
TGTGCCAGCAGTGGACAGGGGGCCGGGAGGTCACCCCTCCACTTT	CASSGQGAGRSPLHF	TRBD1	TRBJ1-6	NA	TRBV28
TGTGCCAGCAGCGTAGAAGGCAGGGGTGGGAGCTCCGAGCAGTACTTC	CASSVEGRGGSSEQYF	NA	TRBJ2-7	NA	TRBV9
TGTGCCAGCAGCCAGCGGGGGGGCAGCACAGATACGCAGTATTTT	CASSQRGGSTDTQYF	TRBD2	TRBJ2-3	NA	TRBV7-9
TGCGCCAGCAGCCAAGTGGAGGGGGCGAATGAAAAACTGTTTTTT	CASSQVEGANEKLFF	TRBD1	TRBJ1-4	NA	TRBV4-3
TGCAGCGTCGGACGGGGGAACACTGAAGCTTTCTTT	CSVGRGNTEAFF	NA	TRBJ1-1	once	TRBV29-1
TGCGCCAGCAGCCCGGACTTAGATCAGCCCCAGCATTTT	CASSPDLDQPQHF	NA	TRBJ1-5	NA	TRBV4-3
TGTGCCACCAGCAGAGCGCAGACCGGGTCCTACGAGCAGTACTTC	CATSRAQTGSYEQYF	NA	TRBJ2-7	NA	TRBV15
TGTGCCAGCAGAAAAGGGAGTGGGGACACTGAAGCTTTCTTT	CASRKGSGDTEAFF	NA	TRBJ1-1	NA	TRBV6-5
TGCGCCAGCAGCGTTTCCGGTTACAATGAGCAGTTCTTC	CASSVSGYNEQFF	NA	TRBJ2-1	NA	TRBV5-1
TGTGCCAGCAGCTTGACTAGCGGGAGTCTCACAGATACGCAGTATTTT	CASSLTSGSLTDTQYF	TRBD2	TRBJ2-3	NA	TRBV5-4
TGTGCCAGCAGCTACTTCGGGACTAGCGCGGTTAGCCCGCAAGAGACCCAGTACTTC	CASSYFGTSAVSPQETQYF	TRBD2	TRBJ2-5	NA	TRBV7-9
TGTGCCAGCAGTATCCCACAGGGGACGTTCAATGAGCAGTTCTTC	CASSIPQGTFNEQFF	TRBD1	TRBJ2-1	NA	TRBV28
TGTGCCAGAAGCTTGGTGACTAGCGGGAGGACCCACGAGCAGTACTTC	CARSLVTSGRTHEQYF	TRBD2	TRBJ2-7	NA	TRBV5-3
TGTGCCAGTAGTATGACACTAGTTTCGGAGACCCAGTACTTC	CASSMTLVSETQYF	NA	TRBJ2-5	NA	TRBV19
TGTGCCAGCAGCTTACGGGAGTCCCCCCTCGCATACTTC	CASSLRESPLAYF	NA	TRBJ2-7	NA	TRBV7-9
TGTGCCAGCAGATCCGACAGGGTCAATCAGCCCCAGCATTTT	CASRSDRVNQPQHF	TRBD1	TRBJ1-5	NA	TRBV7-9
TGTGCCTGGGCCCGGTCTAGCGGGAGAGGAACCGGGGAGCTGTTTTTT	CAWARSSGRGTGELFF	TRBD2	TRBJ2-2	once	TRBV30
TGTGCCAGCAGCCAAGGGGCGGAGACCCAGTACTTC	CASSQGAETQYF	NA	TRBJ2-5	NA	TRBV14
TGTGCCAGCAGCGTAAACAGGGGGCGATCAGAGACCCAGTACTTC	CASSVNRGRSETQYF	TRBD1	TRBJ2-5	few	TRBV9
TGTGCCTGGGTTGGGACTAGCGGCACAGATACGCAGTATTTT	CAWVGTSGTDTQYF	TRBD2	TRBJ2-3	once	TRBV30
TGTGCCAGCATAGGGGGGGCCGGGACCCAGTACTTC	CASIGGAGTQYF	NA	TRBJ2-5	once	TRBV6-5
TGTGCCAGCAGCTTGGCCGAAATGGACAGCGTCCAAGAGACCCAGTACTTC	CASSLAEMDSVQETQYF	NA	TRBJ2-5	few	TRBV5-4
TGTGCCAGCTCACCACTCGACACGAGCCGATACACTGAAGCTTTCTTT	CASSPLDTSRYTEAFF	NA	TRBJ1-1	NA	TRBV18
TGTGCCAGCAGTGCCCTCGGGGAGGGGGGGACTGAAGCTTTCTTT	CASSALGEGGTEAFF	NA	TRBJ1-1	NA	TRBV28
TGTGCCAGCAGTCGAACCCCTGACAGGCTTACCGGGGAGCTGTTTTTT	CASSRTPDRLTGELFF	NA	TRBJ2-2	NA	TRBV11-2
TGTGCCAGCAGCTTAGACAGGGGGCCACCCTACGAGCAGTACTTC	CASSLDRGPPYEQYF	TRBD1	TRBJ2-7	NA	TRBV11-2
TGTGCCAGCTCACCGGGAAGGGGGCCAGATACGCAGTATTTT	CASSPGRGPDTQYF	TRBD1	TRBJ2-3	NA	TRBV18
TGTGCCATCAGATCCGGGACAAACGACAATCAGCCCCAGCATTTT	CAIRSGTNDNQPQHF	NA	TRBJ1-5	once	TRBV10-3
TGTGCCAGCAGCGCGGGGGGCACCGGTGAGCAGTTCTTC	CASSAGGTGEQFF	NA	TRBJ2-1	NA	TRBV9
TGTGCCAGCAGTAAAACAGGTTCTACCGGGGAGCTGTTTTTT	CASSKTGSTGELFF	NA	TRBJ2-2	once	TRBV6-5
TGTGCCAGCAGTCCGGGGACAGGGTGGAACACCGGGGAGCTGTTTTTT	CASSPGTGWNTGELFF	TRBD1	TRBJ2-2	NA	TRBV2
TGCGCCAGCAAGACACTTACAGGGAACACTGAAGCTTTCTTT	CASKTLTGNTEAFF	NA	TRBJ1-1	NA	TRBV5-1
TGTGCCACCAGCAGTAGTGCGGTCGTGGGAGATACGCAGTATTTT	CATSSSAVVGDTQYF	NA	TRBJ2-3	few	TRBV15
TGTGCCAGCTCTCCCGGACAGACTTGGCCCCAGCATTTT	CASSPGQTWPQHF	NA	TRBJ1-5	NA	TRBV18
TGTGCCAGCTCACCTACACTAACGGCGACTGAAGCTTTCTTT	CASSPTLTATEAFF	NA	TRBJ1-1	NA	TRBV18
TGCGCCAGCAGCCAAGAAATCGTCGCAGGGGTCTACACCTTC	CASSQEIVAGVYTF	NA	TRBJ1-2	NA	TRBV4-3
TGTGCCAGCAGCGTAGCGGGAAATAATTCACCCCTCCACTTT	CASSVAGNNSPLHF	NA	TRBJ1-6	NA	TRBV9
TGTGCCAGCAACCGCCCGACTGGTACATCCTACGAGCAGTACTTC	CASNRPTGTSYEQYF	NA	TRBJ2-7	NA	TRBV6-5
TGTGCCAGCAGCCTAATAGCGGGCCAAGAGACCCAGTACTTC	CASSLIAGQETQYF	TRBD2	TRBJ2-5	NA	TRBV6-5
TGTGCCAGCAGTCTGGGGGGGGGTGTATACAATGAGCAGTTCTTC	CASSLGGGVYNEQFF	TRBD2	TRBJ2-1	NA	TRBV2
TGTGCCAGCAGTTACAGAGGCGACACTGAAGCTTTCTTT	CASSYRGDTEAFF	NA	TRBJ1-1	NA	TRBV6-2/TRBV6-3
TGTGCCAGCAGGACAGGGCTCGGCGAGCAGTACTTC	CASRTGLGEQYF	TRBD1	TRBJ2-7	few	TRBV12-3/TRBV12-4
TGTGCCAGCAGCTTCCCGGGACAGAACTATGGCTACACCTTC	CASSFPGQNYGYTF	TRBD1	TRBJ1-2	NA	TRBV5-6
TGTGCCAGCAGCGCTGGAGTCGGGGTCTCACCCCTCCACTTT	CASSAGVGVSPLHF	NA	TRBJ1-6	NA	TRBV7-2
TGCGCCAGCGGACACAGGGGAACCTACGAGCAGTACTTC	CASGHRGTYEQYF	TRBD1	TRBJ2-7	NA	TRBV10-2
TGTGCCAGCAGCGTGGGACAGGGGTCGGACACCGGGGAGCTGTTTTTT	CASSVGQGSDTGELFF	TRBD1	TRBJ2-2	NA	TRBV9
TGTGCCAGCAGCACAGGTTACTACGAGCAGTACTTC	CASSTGYYEQYF	NA	TRBJ2-7	NA	TRBV7-9
TGTGCCAGCAGCTCGACCTCAGGGGGCGGTGGCTACACCTTC	CASSSTSGGGGYTF	TRBD1	TRBJ1-2	NA	TRBV3-1/TRBV3-2
TGTGCCAGCTCTCTACGGTCGGACAGGGACTCCGAGCAGTACTTC	CASSLRSDRDSEQYF	TRBD1	TRBJ2-7	NA	TRBV18
TGTGCCAGCAGTATGGGACTCCCGTACCAAGAGACCCAGTACTTC	CASSMGLPYQETQYF	NA	TRBJ2-5	NA	TRBV6-5
TGTGCCAGCAGCCTCGGGACAGTTACTCTCGAAGCTTTCTTT	CASSLGTVTLEAFF	TRBD1	TRBJ1-1	few	TRBV5-5
TGTGCCAGCAGTGATCTAGGTTCCTACGAGCAGTACTTC	CASSDLGSYEQYF	NA	TRBJ2-7	once	TRBV2